This passage covers 24 T cell receptor beta chains from one sample sequenced in a study of control samples from healthy donors and cancer patients. Repertoires were generated with immunoSEQ multiplex PCR, while TCRdb's copy carries only in-frame clones and drops some. The sample records tens of thousands of clones, approximately 88% being singletons. Sequences were obtained from PBMCs. These TCRs come from a woman aged 45-60 years with colorectal cancer.

V usage is TRBV3-1 (or the pseudogene TRBV3-2) and J usage is TRBJ1-5; D unresolved. Trimming shortened V by 4 bases and J by 4 bases, and 11 bases separated the two germline ends. Germline CDR1 is LGHDT and CDR2 is YNNKEL (reference sequence). The CDR3 consists of 14 residues. The CDR3 loop reads CASSRGNSNQPQHF. CDR3 bases: TGTGCCAGCAGCCGCGGGAACAGTAATCAGCCCCAGCATTTT.

This clone has just one count. This specimen includes other DNA sequences encoding the same CDR3. The chain carries TRBV6-2 or TRBV6-3 and TRBJ2-6; D is undetermined. Looked up from germline, CDR1 is MNHEY and CDR2 is SVGEGT. V was pared by 0 bases and J by 4 bases, with 1 base between. The CDR3 is made up of 13 amino acids. In nucleotides, the CDR3 is TGTGCCAGCAGTTACTCCGGGGCCAACGTCCTGACTTTC. This gives the protein CASSYSGANVLTF.

This rearrangement joins TRBV3-1 (or the pseudogene TRBV3-2) to TRBJ1-1, with D unclear. The ends were cut back, 2 bases at V and 8 bases at J, with 9 bases in the middle. This CDR3 has 12 residues. CDR1 and CDR2 (germline): LGHDT, YNNKEL (reference sequence). CDR3 bases: TGTGCCAGCAGCCAATCAACGAGGGAAGCTTTCTTT. Amino acid sequence: CASSQSTREAFF.

This clone came up a few times. V gene TRBV28 combines with J gene TRBJ2-7, with 8 bases matching TRBD2. The CDR3 is 14 amino acids. The germline V gene has CDR1 MDHEN and CDR2 SYDVKM. Trimming cost V 4 bases and J 2 bases; bases outside gene matches: 4. Written as DNA, the CDR3 is TGTGCCAGCAGTTACGCGGGGGGCACCTACGAGCAGTACGTC. Translating it yields CASSYAGGTYEQYV.

The chain has TRBV27 and TRBJ1-6, with D hard to call. The germline gives CDR1 MNHEY, CDR2 SMNVEV (reference sequence). The V end was cut by 2 bases, the J end by 0 bases, with 8 bases between. This CDR3 has 16 amino acids. This CDR3 is CASSLGVSSYNSPLHF. In DNA form, the CDR3 reads TGTGCCAGCAGTTTAGGGGTGAGCTCCTATAATTCACCCCTCCACTTT.

The chain is built from TRBV9 and TRBJ1-6, with D unresolved. The germline CDR1 and CDR2 sequences are SGDLS and YYNGEE. V was trimmed by 3 bases and J by 2 bases, leaving 12 bases between them. This CDR3 region has 16 residues. The DNA of the CDR3 is TGTGCCAGCAGCGGCCAGCCTGGCCCCTATAATTCACCCCTCCACTTT. Protein sequence: CASSGQPGPYNSPLHF.

This clone showed up just a few times. The rearrangement joins TRBV2 to TRBJ1-1; D unresolved. The V end lost 3 bases, the J end lost 7 bases, and 9 bases lay between the germline ends. CDR3 length: 12 amino acids. Germline lookup yields CDR1 SNHLY and CDR2 FYNNEI. In DNA form, the CDR3 reads TGTGCCAGCAGTGATTTGGGCGGTGAAGCTTTCTTT. Translating it yields CASSDLGGEAFF.

This chain connects TRBV6-4 to TRBJ1-1; no clear D. Germline CDR1 and CDR2: MRHNA and SNTAGT. V was clipped by 5 bases and J by 7 bases, with 14 bases between them. The CDR3 has 13 residues. This CDR3 is CASSRDGGGEAFF. In DNA, the CDR3 is TGTGCCAGCAGTCGAGATGGTGGCGGTGAAGCTTTCTTT.

The V and J genes are TRBV5-1 and TRBJ1-1; possible D gene TRBD1, 6 bases. The CDR3 is 17 residues long. V lost 3 bases and J lost 3, with 21 bases in between. CDR1 SGHRS and CDR2 YFSETQ come from the germline V gene. The DNA for the CDR3 is TGCGCCAGCAGCTGGGCATTAGGGGGGGCTGAGGACACTGAAGCTTTCTTT. It encodes CASSWALGGAEDTEAFF.

The rearrangement links TRBV25-1 to TRBJ1-6, with D possibly TRBD1 on 5 matching bases. V lost 2 bases and J lost 5, with 10 bases in between. This CDR3 has 15 amino acids. CDR1 and CDR2 (germline): MGHDK, SYGVNS. The DNA of the CDR3 is TGTGCCAGCAGTGAAGATGGGACTAATAATTCACCCCTCCACTTT. Protein: CASSEDGTNNSPLHF.

V usage is TRBV15 and J usage is TRBJ1-4, with D tentatively TRBD1 (6 bases). Trimming took 0 bases from V and 7 from J, leaving 18 bases between them. The CDR3 has 17 residues. CDR1 and CDR2 from the germline V gene are LNHNV and YYDKDF (reference sequence). DNA of the CDR3: TGTGCCACCAGCAGAGATCCCCTACGGGGGGGCTTTGAAAAACTGTTTTTT. It yields the protein CATSRDPLRGGFEKLFF. The variable domain in full, with the rest retrieved from reference TRBV15 and TRBJ1-4, is DAMVIQNPRYQVTQFGKPVTLSCSQTLNHNVMYWYQQKSSQAPKLLFHYYDKDFNNEADTPDNFQSRRPNTSFCFLDIRSPGLGDTAMYLCATSRDPLRGGFEKLFFGSGTQLSVL.

The chain has TRBV27 and TRBJ1-5; no clear D. The V end lost 8 bases, the J end lost 4 bases, and 15 bases lay between the germline ends. The CDR3 covers 14 residues. Germline V gene lookup returns CDR1 MNHEY and CDR2 SMNVEV (reference sequence). The DNA of the CDR3 is TGTGCCAGCCGACCCTTCCAGAAGAATCAGCCCCAGCATTTT. This encodes CASRPFQKNQPQHF.

V and J are TRBV28 and TRBJ2-2, with D possibly being TRBD1 (6 bases). Trimming took 5 bases from V and 5 from J, leaving 12 bases between them. The germline V gene has CDR1 MDHEN and CDR2 SYDVKM. This CDR3 is built from 14 residues. The chain's CDR3 is CASSPGTPTGELFF. The CDR3 bases are TGTGCCAGCAGTCCAGGGACACCAACCGGGGAGCTGTTTTTT.

The V and J genes are TRBV5-5 and TRBJ2-2; D gene uncertain. The V gene lost 1 base and the J gene lost 2 bases, with 0 bases spanning the gap. The CDR3 is made up of 12 amino acids. Germline V gene sequence: CDR1 SGHKS, CDR2 YYEKEE (reference sequence). DNA for the CDR3: TGTGCCAGCAGCTTGAACACCGGGGAGCTGTTTTTT. It yields the protein CASSLNTGELFF.

This rearrangement joins TRBV19 to TRBJ1-4; TRBD1 aligns across 7 bases. V was pared by 10 bases and J by 7 bases, with 9 bases of the junction left unmatched. The CDR3 runs to 13 residues. Per germline, CDR1 LNHDA and CDR2 SQIVND (reference sequence). CDR3: CATRQGMSEKLFF. CDR3 sequence (DNA): TGTGCCACCAGACAGGGAATGAGTGAAAAACTGTTTTTT. The complete variable domain, with remaining parts taken from reference TRBV19 and TRBJ1-4, reads DGGITQSPKYLFRKEGQNVTLSCEQNLNHDAMYWYRQDPGQGLRLIYYSQIVNDFQKGDIAEGYSVSREKKESFPLTVTSAQKNPTAFYLCATRQGMSEKLFFGSGTQLSVL.

Here the CDR3 reads CASSYEGRSSSPLHF. The CDR3 bases are TGTGCCAGCAGTTACGAGGGACGAAGCTCTTCACCCCTCCACTTT. This chain joins TRBV6-5 and TRBJ1-6, with D maybe TRBD1 (5 bases). Germline loops: CDR1 MNHEY, CDR2 SVGAGI. Trimming left V 2 bases short and J 9 bases short, with 14 bases between. This CDR3 contains 15 residues.

V is TRBV18 and J is TRBJ1-5, with TRBD1 identical over 7 bases. The trim removed 2 bases at V and 2 bases at J, leaving 0 bases unmatched. The CDR3 spans 14 residues. Germline values: CDR1 KGHSH, CDR2 LQKENI. CDR3 residues: CASSPGQGNQPQHF. In nucleotides, the CDR3 is TGTGCCAGCTCACCAGGACAGGGCAATCAGCCCCAGCATTTT.

This chain connects TRBV10-3 to TRBJ1-2; the D is unclear. The germline V and J ends were trimmed by 3 bases and 3 bases, with 11 bases remaining between them. Per germline, CDR1 ENHRY and CDR2 SYGVKD. The CDR3 sequence is 14 residues long. Here the CDR3 DNA reads TGTGCCATCAGTGATGGCAGTGTGGACTATGGCTACACCTTC. The encoded protein is CAISDGSVDYGYTF.

V is TRBV7-3 and J is TRBJ2-3; D is undetermined. There are 14 residues in the CDR3. Germline V gene lookup returns CDR1 SGHTA and CDR2 FQGTGA. Trimming cost V 5 bases and J 4 bases, with 13 bases left between them. CDR3 DNA: TGTGCCAGCAGCCTACGTAACCCACCAGATACGCAGTATTTT. It codes for CASSLRNPPDTQYF.

This rearrangement joins TRBV19 to TRBJ1-5; D is unresolved. In germline, CDR1 is LNHDA, CDR2 SQIVND (reference sequence). V was shortened by 1 base and J by 6 bases, with 7 bases between the two germline ends. The CDR3 contains 13 residues. CDR3: CASSIAVLQPQHF. The CDR3 DNA follows: TGTGCCAGTAGTATAGCAGTTCTTCAGCCCCAGCATTTT.

The chain is built from TRBV3-1 (or the pseudogene TRBV3-2) and TRBJ1-2; D may be TRBD1 (6 bases). This CDR3 contains 16 residues. Looked up from germline, CDR1 is LGHDT and CDR2 is YNNKEL (reference sequence). Trimming stripped 0 bases from V and 7 bases from J, with 18 bases between. The CDR3 spells CASSQDTQGRGRGYTF. DNA of the CDR3: TGTGCCAGCAGCCAAGATACGCAGGGGAGGGGACGTGGCTACACCTTC.

CDR3 protein: CASSSYTGAFF. DNA of the CDR3: TGTGCCAGCAGCTCCTACACAGGAGCTTTCTTT. The V and J genes are TRBV7-2 and TRBJ1-1, with TRBD1 as a possible D gene (5 bases). Germline assignment: CDR1 SGHTA and CDR2 FQGNSA. This CDR3 has 11 amino acids. V was pared by 4 bases and J by 10 bases, with 10 bases between.

V usage is TRBV5-4 and J usage is TRBJ1-2, with D maybe TRBD1 (6 bases). This CDR3 has 13 amino acids. The V end was cut by 3 bases, the J end by 4 bases, with 10 bases between. The germline V gene has CDR1 SGHNT and CDR2 YYREEE (reference sequence). CDR3 coding DNA: TGTGCCAGCAGCTCGGACAGTCTCTATGGCTACACCTTC. Translated: CASSSDSLYGYTF.

CDR3: CAIRRGQNTEAFF. The CDR3 DNA is TGTGCCATCAGAAGGGGCCAGAACACTGAAGCTTTCTTT. The rearrangement uses TRBV10-3 and TRBJ1-1; D possibly corresponds to TRBD1 (5 bases). CDR3 length: 13 residues. Trimming removed 6 bases from V and 1 base from J, with 9 bases in between. Per germline, CDR1 ENHRY and CDR2 SYGVKD.